In its sample, the clone carrying this TCR beta chain was seen many times. This sample is part of a study of early T cells in non-severe SARS-CoV-2 infection. Study information: Bulk RNA isolated from unsorted whole blood underwent sequencing; chains were not paired.

Researchers attached unique molecular identifiers to individual cDNA molecules. MiXCR, applied by TCRdb to the 5' RACE reads, yields one record per CDR3 protein. This table holds about 48,000 distinct CDR3 sequences, around 10% found once. V lost 5 bases and J lost 5; bases outside the gene matches: 7. The CDR3 has 15 amino acids. Germline V gene sequence: CDR1 SGHTA, CDR2 FQGNSA. J is TRBJ2-5 and V is TRBV7-2; TRBD1 agrees at 11 bases. The TCR was taken from an adult who was a healthcare worker with PCR-confirmed SARS-CoV-2 infection or an uninfected control (not recorded which). Material: whole blood. The CDR3 reads CASSAGTGGRETQYF. CDR3 DNA: TGTGCCAGCAGCGCCGGGACAGGGGGGAGGGAGACCCAGTACTTC.